This T cell receptor beta chain was sequenced during a study of monozygotic twins with cystic fibrosis. Between the trimmed V and J ends, which lost 3 bases and 0 bases, there was a span of 9 bases. The CDR3 totals 14 residues. Germline-derived CDR1 and CDR2 are MNHEY and SMNVEV (reference sequence). Assay: immunoSEQ multiplex PCR; the TCRdb copy retains only in-frame clones and omits some. The sample lists roughly 14,000 clones, 95% to 99% occurring once. Study observations and caveats: The repertoire was suggested to be naive-dominated, clonality median roughly 0.0093.

With regard to this clone: Its antigen remains unidentified.

This sequence joins TRBV27 and TRBJ2-7; tentatively, D is TRBD2 (5 bases). This TCR was recovered from a girl aged 2 to 9 with cystic fibrosis. The sample was blood. This CDR3 is CASSFEGSSYEQYF. CDR3 nucleotide sequence: TGTGCCAGCAGTTTTGAAGGGAGCTCCTACGAGCAGTACTTC.